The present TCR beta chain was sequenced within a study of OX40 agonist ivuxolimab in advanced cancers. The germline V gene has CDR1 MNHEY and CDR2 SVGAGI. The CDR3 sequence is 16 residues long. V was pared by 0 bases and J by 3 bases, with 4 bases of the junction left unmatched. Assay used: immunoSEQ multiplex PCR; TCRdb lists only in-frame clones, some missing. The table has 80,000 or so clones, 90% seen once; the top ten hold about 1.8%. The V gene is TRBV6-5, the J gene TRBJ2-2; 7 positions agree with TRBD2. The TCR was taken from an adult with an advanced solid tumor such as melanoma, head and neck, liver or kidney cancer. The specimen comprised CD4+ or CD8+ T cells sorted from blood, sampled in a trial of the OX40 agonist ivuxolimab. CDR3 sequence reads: CASSYSSGIDTGELFF. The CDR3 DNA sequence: TGTGCCAGCAGTTACTCGAGCGGGATTGACACCGGGGAGCTGTTTTTT.